This T cell receptor (beta chain) came from a study of shared clonotypes between healthy human individuals. This clone was counted a single time. CD45RO-negative, CCR7-positively selected cells formed the naive CD8 fraction, excluding terminally differentiated effector memory CD45RA+ cells. The CDR3 has 16 amino acids. J was trimmed by 6 bases and V by 1 base; bases with no gene match: 7. The V gene's germline CDR1 is SGHAT and CDR2 FQDESV (reference sequence). The run depth of the assay was deep. Assay: immunoSEQ multiplex PCR; the TCRdb copy retains only in-frame clones and omits some. The data hold more than 2 million clones, with roughly 93% observed a single time.

This TCR derives from a man between 18 and 35 years old in good health. Some clones in this sample may be carry-over from other donors' samples. The rearrangement uses TRBV11-1 and TRBJ2-2; TRBD1 agrees at 8 bases. The specimen sequenced was naive CD8+ T cells from PBMCs. CDR3 coding DNA: TGTGCCAGCAGCTTAGGCGCAGGGGGCATCGCCGGGGAGCTGTTTTTT. Translation gives CASSLGAGGIAGELFF.